These 12 T cell receptor beta chains were all obtained from the same sample, sequenced in a study of OX40 agonist ivuxolimab in advanced cancers. Method: immunoSEQ multiplex PCR; TCRdb's copy keeps in-frame clones and lacks some. This sample has 80,000 or so clones, with roughly nine tenths found just once. The specimen was CD4+ or CD8+ T cells sorted from blood, collected in a trial of the OX40 agonist ivuxolimab. These receptors all come from an adult with an advanced solid tumor such as melanoma, head and neck, liver or kidney cancer.

The rearrangement joins TRBV29-1 to TRBJ2-7; 8 nucleotides agree with TRBD1. The CDR3 runs to 13 residues. Germline trimming cut 4 bases from V and 1 base from J; bases unmatched to any gene: 3. CDR1 is SQVTM and CDR2 is ANQGSEA in the germline V gene. The CDR3 loop is CSVADRVSYEQYF. Here the CDR3 DNA reads TGCAGCGTTGCGGACAGGGTTTCCTACGAGCAGTACTTC.

This clone was recorded a few times. V usage is TRBV6-5 and J usage is TRBJ1-1, with D possibly TRBD1 on 6 matching bases. Per the germline V gene, CDR1 is MNHEY and CDR2 is SVGAGI. V lost 6 bases, J lost 4 bases, and 15 bases lay in between. This CDR3 has 14 residues. CDR3 nucleotide sequence: TGTGCCAGCAGCCAGACAGGTGACGCCACTGAAGCTTTCTTT. Residues: CASSQTGDATEAFF.

CDR3 DNA: TGTGCCAGCAGCCCGGGACAGGCATCCTACGAGCAGTACTTC. Its translation is CASSPGQASYEQYF. V and J are TRBV7-3 and TRBJ2-7, with 8 bases fitting TRBD1. The CDR3 is made up of 14 amino acids. Germline V gene sequence: CDR1 SGHTA, CDR2 FQGTGA. Trimming at V came to 5 bases and at J to 1 base, leaving 4 bases not matched to a gene.

This chain joins TRBV4-1 and TRBJ1-4, with D possibly being TRBD1 (5 bases). Looked up from germline, CDR1 is MGHRA and CDR2 is YSYEKL. This CDR3 is built from 15 residues. Trimming removed 0 bases at V and 8 bases at J, with 13 bases between. The CDR3 sequence: CASSQDPTGGEKLFF. The DNA for the CDR3 is TGCGCCAGCAGCCAAGATCCAACAGGTGGCGAAAAACTGTTTTTT.

This clone was picked up one time. The genes are TRBV19 and TRBJ1-4, with 7 nucleotides matching TRBD1. Germline CDR1 is LNHDA and CDR2 is SQIVND (reference sequence). The CDR3 loop spans 14 amino acids. V lost 6 bases and J lost 4; bases outside the gene matches: 5. The chain's CDR3 is CASSAGGNNEKLFF. The CDR3 DNA follows: TGTGCCAGTAGCGCAGGGGGGAATAATGAAAAACTGTTTTTT.

The V and J genes are TRBV27 and TRBJ2-1, with 7 positions matching TRBD2. V was pared by 3 bases and J by 0 bases, with 5 bases of the junction left unmatched. Germline CDR1 is MNHEY and CDR2 is SMNVEV (reference sequence). CDR3 size: 16 residues. The CDR3 DNA reads TGTGCCAGCAGTTTTTTGCTAGCGGCCTCCTACAATGAGCAGTTCTTC. Its translation is CASSFLLAASYNEQFF.

The chain uses TRBV15 and TRBJ2-5; 7 bases map to TRBD2. The germline V gene has CDR1 LNHNV and CDR2 YYDKDF (reference sequence). The length of the CDR3 is 14 residues. Losses at the gene ends were 1 base for V and 5 bases for J; bases not matched to a gene: 4. The CDR3 loop reads CATSRGTSVETQYF. CDR3 DNA: TGTGCCACCAGCAGAGGGACTAGTGTGGAGACCCAGTACTTC.

CDR3 protein: CASSLVARGRNTGELFF. The CDR3 DNA reads as TGCGCCAGCAGCTTGGTCGCCAGGGGGCGCAACACCGGGGAGCTGTTTTTT. The rearrangement uses TRBV5-1 and TRBJ2-2, with 8 positions matching TRBD1. CDR1 is SGHRS and CDR2 is YFSETQ in the germline V gene. Trimming cost V 0 bases and J 2 bases; bases outside gene matches: 6. CDR3 length equals 17 residues.

The J gene is TRBJ1-3, the V gene TRBV14; D is ambiguous. The CDR3 consists of 15 residues. The germline V gene encodes CDR1 SGHDN and CDR2 FVKESK. Trimming left V 2 bases short and J 0 bases short, with 8 bases between. Here the CDR3 DNA reads TGTGCCAGCAGCCAACTCGGATACTCTGGAAACACCATATATTTT. Its protein product is CASSQLGYSGNTIYF. Filled out from reference TRBV14 and TRBJ1-3, the complete variable domain reads EAGVTQFPSHSVIEKGQTVTLRCDPISGHDNLYWYRRVMGKEIKFLLHFVKESKQDESGMPNNRFLAERTGGTYSTLKVQPAELEDSGVYFCASSQLGYSGNTIYFGEGSWLTVV.

This clone showed up just a few times. This CDR3 reads CASSKVWGRHQETQYF. DNA for the CDR3: TGTGCCAGTAGTAAGGTCTGGGGACGCCACCAAGAGACCCAGTACTTC. The genes are TRBV19 and TRBJ2-5, with D perhaps being TRBD1 or TRBD2 (5 bases each). Trimming took off 4 bases at V and 0 bases at J, with 15 bases between the two ends. Germline V gene lookup returns CDR1 LNHDA and CDR2 SQIVND (reference sequence). CDR3 length: 16 residues. The full variable domain, rest sourced from reference TRBV19 and TRBJ2-5, is DGGITQSPKYLFRKEGQNVTLSCEQNLNHDAMYWYRQDPGQGLRLIYYSQIVNDFQKGDIAEGYSVSREKKESFPLTVTSAQKNPTAFYLCASSKVWGRHQETQYFGPGTRLLVL.

The CDR3 DNA reads as TGCAGCGTTAGACCGGGACTCTCGACCTACGAGCAGTACTTC. Translating gives CSVRPGLSTYEQYF. The genes are TRBV29-1 and TRBJ2-7; perhaps TRBD2 as D (6 bases). This CDR3 is built from 14 residues. Germline lookup yields CDR1 SQVTM and CDR2 ANQGSEA. Trimming removed 5 bases from V and 2 bases from J, with 16 bases in between.

This chain joins TRBV9 and TRBJ1-1; TRBD1 is a possible D gene (5 bases). The CDR3 is 15 amino acids. V was trimmed by 2 bases and J by 6 bases, leaving 17 bases between them. Germline V gene sequence: CDR1 SGDLS, CDR2 YYNGEE. DNA of the CDR3: TGTGCCAGCAGCGTGGATACAGGTAGTGTCTCTGAAGCTTTCTTT. It yields the protein CASSVDTGSVSEAFF.